Described below is a single T cell receptor beta chain sequence and its context. The target antigen is unknown. These data originate in a study of T cells in Graves' hyperthyroidism and ophthalmopathy. Whole-study results and caveats: Appearing also in blood were most of the thyroid clonotypes expanded above 0.001.

TCR beta CDR3 sequences were amplified from RNA transcripts. First-round RT-PCR of the TCR CDR3 relied on the HTBI primer set. From the multiplex PCR reads, TCRdb called clonotypes with MiXCR, one entry per CDR3 protein. The sample lists roughly 550,000 distinct CDR3 sequences, more than 15% occurring once. Germline V gene lookup returns CDR1 SNHLY and CDR2 FYNNEI. The V segment lost 7 bases and the J segment 5 bases; nucleotides outside the gene matches: 8. The CDR3 length is 14 residues. Sequencing was done on a sample of blood. This sequence originates from a young woman with Graves' ophthalmopathy. This chain links TRBV2 with TRBJ2-5, with TRBD1 matching 9 bases. This CDR3 reads CASKPRDREETQYF. The CDR3 coding sequence is TGTGCCAGCAAGCCCCGGGACAGGGAGGAGACCCAGTACTTC. Based on the CDR3 plus reference TRBV2 and TRBJ2-5, the full variable domain is EPEVTQTPSHQVTQMGQEVILRCVPISNHLYFYWYRQILGQKVEFLVSFYNNEISEKSEIFDDQFSVERPDGSNFTLKIRSTKLEDSAMYFCASKPRDREETQYFGPGTRLLVL.